This TCR beta chain appears in the sequencing data of a study of vaccination and CD4 T cells after COVID-19. Across the whole study: The authors exposed cells to overlapping spike peptides derived from SARS-CoV-2, HCoV-NL63, HCoV-OC43 and HCoV-229E.

Comments on this clonotype: The antigen remains undetermined.

After removal of 5 bases from V and 2 bases from J, the junction contained 4 bases not matched to a gene. This CDR3 spans 14 amino acids. CDR1 MDHEN and CDR2 SYDVKM come from the germline V gene. The treatment: roughly ten-day PBMC culture with coronavirus spike peptide pools or control peptides (ViraFEST assay). ViraFEST used peptide pools to expand antigen-specific T cells and subsequently sequenced their TCRs. The dates of positive PCR tests extended from March through December 2020 and came before the US Alpha, Beta and Delta variants. PBMC cultures, at approximately 2 million cells per well, received about 9.5 IU/ml IL-2 and about 11 ug/ml peptide pools. The Oncomine TCR Beta short-read assay generated sequence data from the DNA of cultured CD4+ T cells. TCRdb redid the calling of the PCR reads with MiXCR, one entry per CDR3 protein. The sample holds some 10,000 distinct CDR3 sequences, roughly 63% seen once.

The clonotype comes from a human donor who had recovered from COVID-19. The J gene is TRBJ2-3, the V gene TRBV28, with 7 bases lining up with TRBD1. The sample was CD4+ T cells from blood, cultured in vitro. The CDR3 sequence: CASSRDSLTDTQYF. CDR3 DNA: TGTGCCAGCAGTCGGGACAGCCTCACAGATACGCAGTATTTT.